The entry that follows covers one TCR beta chain sequence. Its antigen is not known. This specimen belongs to a study of OX40 agonist ivuxolimab in advanced cancers. General study points: On average, a greater number of expanded clones characterised CD8+ T cells relative to CD4+.

Method: immunoSEQ multiplex PCR; TCRdb's copy keeps in-frame clones and lacks some. The data hold 100,000 to 110,000 clones, with 70% to 90% observed a single time. Germline CDR1 MNHEY, CDR2 SMNVEV (reference sequence). The CDR3 extends over 15 amino acids. Trimming removed 1 base at V and 2 bases at J, with 11 bases between. This chain uses TRBV27 with TRBJ1-1; D may be TRBD1 (6 bases). Sequencing was performed on CD4+ or CD8+ T cells sorted from blood, taken in a trial of the OX40 agonist ivuxolimab. The receptor comes from an adult with an advanced solid tumor such as melanoma, head and neck, liver or kidney cancer. CDR3 protein: CASSLYRGANTEAFF. DNA for the CDR3: TGTGCCAGCAGTTTATATCGGGGGGCTAACACTGAAGCTTTCTTT.